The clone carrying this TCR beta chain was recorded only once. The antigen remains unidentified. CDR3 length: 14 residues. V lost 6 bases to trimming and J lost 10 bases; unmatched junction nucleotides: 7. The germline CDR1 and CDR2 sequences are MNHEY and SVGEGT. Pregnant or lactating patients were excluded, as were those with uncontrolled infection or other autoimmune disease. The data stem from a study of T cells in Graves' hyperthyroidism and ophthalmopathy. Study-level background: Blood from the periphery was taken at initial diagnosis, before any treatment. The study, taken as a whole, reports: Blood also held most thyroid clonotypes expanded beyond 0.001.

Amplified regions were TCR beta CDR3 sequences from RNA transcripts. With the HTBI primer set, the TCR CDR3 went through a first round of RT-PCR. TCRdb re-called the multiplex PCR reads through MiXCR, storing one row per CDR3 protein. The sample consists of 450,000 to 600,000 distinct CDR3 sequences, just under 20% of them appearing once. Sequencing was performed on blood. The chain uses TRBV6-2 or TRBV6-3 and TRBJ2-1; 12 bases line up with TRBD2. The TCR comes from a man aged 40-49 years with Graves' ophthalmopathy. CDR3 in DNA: TGTGCCAGCAGCCCTAGCGGGAGGGGGGAGGAGCAGTTCTTC. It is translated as CASSPSGRGEEQFF.